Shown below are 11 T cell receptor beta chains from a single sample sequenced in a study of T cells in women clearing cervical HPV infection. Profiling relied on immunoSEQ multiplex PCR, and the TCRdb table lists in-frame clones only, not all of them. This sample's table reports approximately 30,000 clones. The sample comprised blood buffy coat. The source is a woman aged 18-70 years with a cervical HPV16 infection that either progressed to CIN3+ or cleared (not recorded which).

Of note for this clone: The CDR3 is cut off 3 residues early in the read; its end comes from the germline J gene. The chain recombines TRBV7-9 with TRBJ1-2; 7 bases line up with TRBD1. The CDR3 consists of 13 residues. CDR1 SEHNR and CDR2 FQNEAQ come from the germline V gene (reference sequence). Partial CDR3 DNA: TGTGCCAGCAGCCCGGGACAGATCTACGAC. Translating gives CASSPGQIYD. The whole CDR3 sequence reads CASSPGQIYDYTF.

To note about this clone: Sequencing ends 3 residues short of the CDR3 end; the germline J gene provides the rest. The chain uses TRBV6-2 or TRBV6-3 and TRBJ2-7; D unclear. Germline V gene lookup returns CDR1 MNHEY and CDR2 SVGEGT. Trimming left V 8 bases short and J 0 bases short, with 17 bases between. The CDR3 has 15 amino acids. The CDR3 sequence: CASRTFDTSSYEQYF. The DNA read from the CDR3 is TGTGCCAGCCGAACGTTCGATACAAGCTCCTACGAG.

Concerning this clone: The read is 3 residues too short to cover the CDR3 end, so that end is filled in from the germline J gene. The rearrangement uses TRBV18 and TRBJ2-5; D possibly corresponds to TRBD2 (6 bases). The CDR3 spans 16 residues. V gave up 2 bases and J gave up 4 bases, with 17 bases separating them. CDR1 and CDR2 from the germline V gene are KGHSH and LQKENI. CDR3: CASSPTRDSRGETQYF. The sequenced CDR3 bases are TGTGCCAGCTCACCAACCCGGGACTCGCGGGGAGAGACC. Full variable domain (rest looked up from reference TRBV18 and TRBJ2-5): NAGVMQNPRHLVRRRGQEARLRCSPMKGHSHVYWYRQLPEEGLKFMVYLQKENIIDESGMPKERFSAEFPKEGPSILRIQQVVRGDSAAYFCASSPTRDSRGETQYFGPGTRLLVL.

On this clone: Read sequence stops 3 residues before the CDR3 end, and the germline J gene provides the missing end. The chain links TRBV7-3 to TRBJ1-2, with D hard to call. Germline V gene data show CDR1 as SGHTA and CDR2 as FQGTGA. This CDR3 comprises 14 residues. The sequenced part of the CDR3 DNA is TGTGCCAGCAGCTTATCGGCCGGCACAGATACC. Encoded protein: CASSLSAGTDT. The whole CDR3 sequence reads CASSLSAGTDTYTF.

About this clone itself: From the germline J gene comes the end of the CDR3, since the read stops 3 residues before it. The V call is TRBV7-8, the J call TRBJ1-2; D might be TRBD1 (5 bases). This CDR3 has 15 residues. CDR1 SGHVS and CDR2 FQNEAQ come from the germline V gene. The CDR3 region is CASSGQGLGTDTYTF. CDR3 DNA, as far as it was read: TGTGCCAGCAGCGGTCAGGGTCTTGGCACAGATACC.

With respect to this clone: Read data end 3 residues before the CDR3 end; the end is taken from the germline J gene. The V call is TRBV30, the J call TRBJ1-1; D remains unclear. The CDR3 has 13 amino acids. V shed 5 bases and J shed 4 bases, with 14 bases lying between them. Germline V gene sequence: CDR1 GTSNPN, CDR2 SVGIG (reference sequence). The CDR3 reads CAWSRTALTEAFF. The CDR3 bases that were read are TGTGCCTGGTCTCGAACCGCGCTCACTGAA.

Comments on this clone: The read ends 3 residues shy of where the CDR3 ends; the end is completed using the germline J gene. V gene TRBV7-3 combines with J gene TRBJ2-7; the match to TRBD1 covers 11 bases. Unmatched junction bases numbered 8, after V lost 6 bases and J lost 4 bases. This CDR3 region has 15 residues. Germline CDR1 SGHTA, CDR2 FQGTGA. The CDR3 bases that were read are TGTGCCAGCAGTGTAGGACAGGGGGCTGGGTACGAG. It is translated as CASSVGQGAGYE. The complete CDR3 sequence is CASSVGQGAGYEQYF.

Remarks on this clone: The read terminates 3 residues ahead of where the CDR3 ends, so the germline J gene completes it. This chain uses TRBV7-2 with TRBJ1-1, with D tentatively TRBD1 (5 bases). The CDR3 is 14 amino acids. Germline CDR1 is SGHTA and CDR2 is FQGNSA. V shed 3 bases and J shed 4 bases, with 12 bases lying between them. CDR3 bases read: TGTGCCAGCAGCTTTGTGGGGGGGGGCACTGAA. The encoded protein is CASSFVGGGTE. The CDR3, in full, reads CASSFVGGGTEAFF.

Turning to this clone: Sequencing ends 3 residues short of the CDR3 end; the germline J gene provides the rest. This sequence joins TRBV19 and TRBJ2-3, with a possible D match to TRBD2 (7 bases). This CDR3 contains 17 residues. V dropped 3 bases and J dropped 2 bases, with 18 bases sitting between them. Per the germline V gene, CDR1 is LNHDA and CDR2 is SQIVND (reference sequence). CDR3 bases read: TGTGCCAGTAGTATCCGTGCTCGGGGGGCCTACACAGATACG. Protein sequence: CASSIRARGAYTDT. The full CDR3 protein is CASSIRARGAYTDTQYF.

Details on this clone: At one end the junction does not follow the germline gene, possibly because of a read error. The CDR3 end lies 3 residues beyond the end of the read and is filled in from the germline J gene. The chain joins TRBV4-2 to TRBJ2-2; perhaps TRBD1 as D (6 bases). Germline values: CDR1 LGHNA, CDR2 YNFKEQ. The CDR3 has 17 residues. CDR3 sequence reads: CASSLGTPGAPTGELFF. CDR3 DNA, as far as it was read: TGCGCCAGCAGCTTAGGGACCCCAGGGGCCCCTACCGGGGAG.

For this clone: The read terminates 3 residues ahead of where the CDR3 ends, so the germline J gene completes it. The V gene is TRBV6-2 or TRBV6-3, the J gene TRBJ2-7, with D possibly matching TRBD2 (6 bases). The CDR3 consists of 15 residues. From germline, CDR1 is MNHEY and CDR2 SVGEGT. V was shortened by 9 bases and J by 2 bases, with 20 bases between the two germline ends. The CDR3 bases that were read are TGTGCCAGTCACGGGGAGGCCCCGAATCCCTACGAG. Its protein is CASHGEAPNPYE. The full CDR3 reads CASHGEAPNPYEQYF.